The 30 T cell receptor beta chains below come from one sample, sequenced in a study of blood T cells in healthy people across ages. For the second PCR, which ran for about 7 to 11 cycles, a sample-barcoded 5' primer and a J-beta primer mix were used. TCRdb reanalysed the 5' RACE reads using MiXCR and keeps one entry per CDR3 protein. The sample records some 780,000 distinct CDR3 sequences, 56% being singletons. Sequenced input: blood. The receptors derive from a man aged 35-49 years in good health.

This clonotype was observed many times. V is TRBV10-3 and J is TRBJ2-1; 7 positions match TRBD1. The CDR3 is made up of 15 amino acids. V was clipped by 0 bases and J by 8 bases; unmatched bases: 7. Germline-derived CDR1 and CDR2 are ENHRY and SYGVKD. For the CDR3, the DNA is TGTGCCATCAGTGAGTCCGAACAGGGGTTCGATGAGCAGTTCTTC. This translates into CAISESEQGFDEQFF.

The rearrangement joins TRBV6-4 to TRBJ1-5; tentative D call: TRBD1 (5 bases). CDR3 length equals 13 residues. The V gene lost 3 bases and the J gene lost 6 bases, with 9 bases spanning the gap. Germline CDR1 MRHNA, CDR2 SNTAGT. The DNA for the CDR3 is TGTGCCAGCAGTGAAGGTGGGGGTCAGCCCCAGCATTTT. Residues: CASSEGGGQPQHF.

The V call is TRBV5-1, the J call TRBJ2-3, with 9 bases that match TRBD2. V lost 4 bases and J lost 3; bases outside the gene matches: 9. The CDR3 spans 16 residues. Looked up from germline, CDR1 is SGHRS and CDR2 is YFSETQ. In nucleotides, the CDR3 is TGCGCCAGCAGCCCACTATTAGCGGGGGCAACAGATACGCAGTATTTT. This encodes CASSPLLAGATDTQYF.

A few counts support this clonotype. The chain joins TRBV12-3 or TRBV12-4 to TRBJ1-2; 9 bases align to TRBD1. The CDR3 is 14 residues long. With 6 bases clipped from V and 2 bases from J, the junction kept 4 bases outside the gene matches. The CDR3 reads CASRRQGGNYGYTF. The CDR3 DNA is TGTGCCAGCAGACGACAGGGGGGGAACTATGGCTACACCTTC.

V gene TRBV24-1 combines with J gene TRBJ2-5; 9 bases are shared with TRBD2. The DNA end lines up better with TRBJ2-7; the J call may be wrong. CDR1 is KGHDR and CDR2 is SFDVKD in the germline V gene. The length of the CDR3 is 15 residues. The CDR3 sequence: CATSDTTSGHYEQYF. CDR3 nucleotides: TGTGCCACCAGTGATACTACTAGCGGGCACTACGAGCAGTACTTC.

The rearrangement joins TRBV4-3 to TRBJ1-1; no clear D. Germline lookup yields CDR1 LGHNA and CDR2 YSLEER. Trimming cost V 1 base and J 4 bases, with 19 bases left between them. There are 17 residues in the CDR3. The CDR3 DNA reads TGCGCCAGCAGCCAAGGGTATTTGCGATTCCCAACCACTGAAGCTTTCTTT. Its protein product is CASSQGYLRFPTTEAFF.

DNA of the CDR3: TGTGCCAGCAGCCCGACCGGACAGGGTTTGGAGACCCAGTACTTC. Translated, it gives CASSPTGQGLETQYF. V usage is TRBV7-3 and J usage is TRBJ2-5, with 8 bases matching TRBD1. V trimming: 5 bases; J trimming: 5 bases; junction bases outside the gene matches: 10. The length of the CDR3 is 15 residues. Per the germline V gene, CDR1 is SGHTA and CDR2 is FQGTGA.

This clonotype was observed a single time. V gene TRBV5-5 combines with J gene TRBJ2-4; no reliable D call. There are 15 residues in the CDR3. Germline values: CDR1 SGHKS, CDR2 YYEKEE (reference sequence). The V end was cut by 5 bases, the J end by 8 bases, with 20 bases between. CDR3 sequence reads: CASRELSPSVDIQYF. The CDR3 DNA sequence: TGTGCCAGCAGGGAGCTATCCCCGAGTGTTGACATTCAGTACTTC. Using reference TRBV5-5 and TRBJ2-4 for the parts outside the CDR3, the full variable domain is DAGVTQSPTHLIKTRGQQVTLRCSPISGHKSVSWYQQVLGQGPQFIFQYYEKEERGRGNFPDRFSARQFPNYSSELNVNALLLGDSALYLCASRELSPSVDIQYFGAGTRLSVL.

The rearrangement uses TRBV4-2 and TRBJ2-4; 7 bases fit TRBD2. Losses at the gene ends were 1 base for V and 0 bases for J; bases not matched to a gene: 0. CDR1 is LGHNA and CDR2 is YNFKEQ in the germline V gene. The CDR3 is made up of 15 amino acids. This chain's CDR3 is CASSQASGAKNIQYF. The CDR3 nucleotides read TGTGCCAGCAGCCAAGCTAGCGGAGCCAAAAACATTCAGTACTTC.

In its sample, this clonotype was seen a few times. The rearrangement uses TRBV27 and TRBJ2-1; 7 nucleotides line up with TRBD2. V trimming: 6 bases; J trimming: 6 bases; junction bases outside the gene matches: 8. Germline CDR1 is MNHEY and CDR2 is SMNVEV (reference sequence). The CDR3 sequence is 14 residues long. CDR3 in DNA: TGTGCCAGCAGCGCCGGGGGGACGGGCAATGAGCAGTTCTTC. Its translation: CASSAGGTGNEQFF.

Notes on this clonotype: A junction boundary mismatches the germline segment, possibly from a read error. The chain links TRBV20-1 to TRBJ2-5; 13 bases agree with TRBD2. The CDR3 is 18 residues long. CDR1 and CDR2 from the germline V gene are DFQATT and SNEGSKA (reference sequence). DNA for the CDR3: TGCAGTGCTACAGTACCGGGACTAGCGGGGTTGTACCAAGAGACCCGGTACTTC. Encoded protein: CSATVPGLAGLYQETRYF.

V usage is TRBV5-1 and J usage is TRBJ1-1, with 7 bases matching TRBD1. With V trimmed by 4 bases and J by 10 bases, 19 bases remained unmatched. The CDR3 spans 16 residues. Germline V lookup: CDR1 SGHRS, CDR2 YFSETQ. The CDR3 nucleotides are TGCGCCAGCAGCCAAAGTACCGGGACAGCCGTCAGTCGAGCTTTCTTT. Translated, it gives CASSQSTGTAVSRAFF.

The rearrangement joins TRBV7-8 to TRBJ2-1; 7 bases are shared with TRBD2. Germline V gene sequence: CDR1 SGHVS, CDR2 FQNEAQ. The CDR3 loop spans 13 amino acids. Trimming took 5 bases from V and 8 from J; bases not matched to a gene: 6. In nucleotides, the CDR3 is TGTGCCAGCAGCCCCGCTCGGGGGGATGAGCAGTTCTTC. This codes for CASSPARGDEQFF.

V is TRBV2 and J is TRBJ2-3, with D possibly being TRBD2 (6 bases). The CDR3 is 16 amino acids. Germline V CDR1 and CDR2: SNHLY, FYNNEI. Trimming stripped 7 bases from V and 0 bases from J, with 17 bases between. This CDR3 reads CASTSHRGTSTDTQYF. The CDR3 coding sequence is TGTGCCAGCACTTCACACCGGGGGACTAGCACAGATACGCAGTATTTT.

V and J are TRBV7-2 and TRBJ2-5; possible D gene TRBD1, 6 bases. V was cut by 5 bases and J by 4 bases, with 26 bases left in between. Looked up from germline, CDR1 is SGHTA and CDR2 is FQGNSA. This CDR3 comprises 18 residues. The chain's CDR3 is CASSVTGLQGPARETQYF. The CDR3 DNA reads as TGTGCCAGCAGCGTGACCGGCCTTCAGGGGCCGGCGCGAGAGACCCAGTACTTC.

This clonotype was seen more than once but under ten times. The V and J genes are TRBV27 and TRBJ2-1; 10 nucleotides align to TRBD2. CDR3 length equals 16 residues. Germline trimming cut 4 bases from V and 5 bases from J; bases unmatched to any gene: 8. From germline, CDR1 is MNHEY and CDR2 SMNVEV (reference sequence). Here the CDR3 DNA reads TGTGCCAGCAGTTGGAGCGGGGGGGGTCGAAACAATGAGCAGTTCTTC. Translation: CASSWSGGGRNNEQFF.

The chain links TRBV12-3 or TRBV12-4 to TRBJ1-1; D is perhaps TRBD1 (5 bases). CDR3 size: 14 residues. V lost 7 bases and J 6 bases, leaving 18 bases between the germline ends. The CDR3 sequence: CASTLKGRVPEAFF. DNA of the CDR3: TGTGCCAGCACCCTTAAGGGCAGGGTCCCTGAAGCTTTCTTT.

The chain has TRBV29-1 and TRBJ2-3; 10 bases are shared with TRBD2. The CDR3 length is 13 residues. Germline CDR1 and CDR2: SQVTM and ANQGSEA. CDR3 sequence: CSAVAGGRDTQYF. The CDR3 DNA follows: TGCAGTGCAGTAGCGGGGGGCAGGGATACGCAGTATTTT.

The rearrangement uses TRBV20-1 and TRBJ2-5; weak D call: TRBD1 (6 bases). CDR1 is DFQATT, CDR2 SNEGSKA, per germline (reference sequence). There are 15 residues in the CDR3. Trimming removed 1 base at V and 4 bases at J, with 16 bases between. CDR3 coding DNA: TGCAGTGCTAGAGTACAAGGGGGTGAGGTAGAGACCCAGTACTTC. This sequence encodes CSARVQGGEVETQYF.

The chain links TRBV5-5 to TRBJ2-1; 10 bases are a match to TRBD2. The CDR3 is made up of 17 amino acids. Germline lookup yields CDR1 SGHKS and CDR2 YYEKEE (reference sequence). The ends lost 3 bases at V and 6 bases at J; junction bases unmatched: 12. The CDR3 region is CASSSSLAGAVGNEQFF. The CDR3 nucleotides read TGTGCCAGCAGCTCGAGTCTAGCGGGGGCAGTTGGCAATGAGCAGTTCTTC.

V and J are TRBV20-1 and TRBJ2-5, with 10 bases lining up with TRBD1. The CDR3 is made up of 15 amino acids. Trimming at V came to 3 bases and at J to 3 bases, leaving 7 bases not matched to a gene. CDR1 is DFQATT, CDR2 SNEGSKA, per germline (reference sequence). The CDR3 spells CSARRRDRGKETQYF. CDR3 DNA: TGCAGTGCTAGGCGCCGGGACAGGGGTAAAGAGACCCAGTACTTC.

V usage is TRBV25-1 and J usage is TRBJ1-2; D not certain. Germline V lookup: CDR1 MGHDK, CDR2 SYGVNS. Trimming cost V 4 bases and J 4 bases, with 7 bases left between them. This CDR3 has 12 residues. CDR3 region: CASSVPLYGYTF. The DNA for the CDR3 is TGTGCCAGCAGTGTTCCTCTCTATGGCTACACCTTC.

The V and J genes are TRBV21-1 and TRBJ2-7; TRBD2, the table's D call, was not compared with the DNA. TRBV21-1 has pseudogene status. The CDR3 length is 16 residues. CDR3 sequence: CASSKVAGPVPSEQYF. Written as DNA, the CDR3 is TGTGCCAGCAGCAAAGTGGCAGGGCCGGTCCCCTCCGAGCAGTACTTC.

The chain joins TRBV4-1 to TRBJ1-1, with D perhaps matching TRBD1 (5 bases). Germline loops: CDR1 MGHRA, CDR2 YSYEKL. This CDR3 spans 16 amino acids. Trimming shortened V by 2 bases and J by 2 bases, and 15 bases separated the two germline ends. CDR3 in amino acids: CASSQPFGGDNTEAFF. CDR3 sequence (DNA): TGCGCCAGCAGCCAACCCTTCGGAGGGGATAACACTGAAGCTTTCTTT.

The chain joins TRBV28 to TRBJ2-1, with 8 bases matching TRBD2. Per the germline V gene, CDR1 is MDHEN and CDR2 is SYDVKM. Trimming cost V 7 bases and J 0 bases; bases outside gene matches: 8. The CDR3 is made up of 16 amino acids. The CDR3 DNA reads as TGTGCCAGCACCCCGACTAGCGATCACTCCTACAATGAGCAGTTCTTC. It codes for CASTPTSDHSYNEQFF.

DNA of the CDR3: TGTGCCAGCAGTTCTTACATGGGGGCGCCGAATGAAAAACTGTTTTTT. Translated, it gives CASSSYMGAPNEKLFF. J is TRBJ1-4 and V is TRBV28; TRBD1 might be the D (6 bases). The CDR3 spans 16 residues. Germline V CDR1 and CDR2: MDHEN, SYDVKM. Trimming removed 4 bases at V and 5 bases at J, with 17 bases between.

The CDR3 sequence is CASSLTSGGQYNEQFF. The DNA of the CDR3 is TGTGCCAGCAGTTTAACTAGCGGGGGGCAATACAATGAGCAGTTCTTC. The J gene is TRBJ2-1, the V gene TRBV27; TRBD2 matches at 12 bases. Trimming cost V 2 bases and J 4 bases; bases outside gene matches: 3. This CDR3 comprises 16 residues. Germline V gene lookup returns CDR1 MNHEY and CDR2 SMNVEV (reference sequence).

J is TRBJ1-1 and V is TRBV29-1; D gene uncertain. CDR1 and CDR2 (germline): SQVTM, ANQGSEA. V gave up 1 base and J gave up 3 bases, with 6 bases separating them. The CDR3 has 12 residues. The CDR3 loop reads CSVEALDTEAFF. CDR3 bases: TGCAGCGTTGAAGCGCTGGACACTGAAGCTTTCTTT.

The rearrangement uses TRBV12-3 or TRBV12-4 and TRBJ2-1, with D maybe TRBD2 (6 bases). Trimming removed 2 bases from V and 8 bases from J, with 16 bases in between. The CDR3 length is 15 residues. The chain's CDR3 is CASSLSGARRDEQFF. CDR3 nucleotide sequence: TGTGCCAGCAGTTTAAGTGGTGCGAGGAGGGATGAGCAGTTCTTC.

The rearrangement joins TRBV7-3 to TRBJ2-1; 8 bases match TRBD1. This CDR3 is built from 15 residues. Looked up from germline, CDR1 is SGHTA and CDR2 is FQGTGA. J was trimmed by 9 bases and V by 6 bases; bases with no gene match: 13. CDR3: CASSNPGQAYGEQFF. The CDR3 DNA follows: TGTGCCAGCAGTAACCCGGGACAGGCTTATGGTGAGCAGTTCTTC.